The clone carrying this T cell receptor (beta chain) was picked up one time. The antigen is unknown. CMV status came from CD4+ T cell IFNgamma after overnight CMV lysate stimulation of fresh PBMCs. The data stem from a study of naive and memory T cell subsets. Findings and caveats of the study: Over 95% of naive TCR sequences appeared only once, unlike memory subsets. A few larger clonotypes appeared in naive repertoires, especially CD8, possibly memory cells re-expressing CD45RA.

An equimolar mix of two oligonucleotides served as the beta constant-region primer for TRBC1 and TRBC2. Nested alpha and beta constant-region primers with the SP2 primer drove four PCR rounds on ligated cDNA. In TCRdb, the UMI-ligation and nested PCR reads were re-called with MiXCR into one record per CDR3 protein. The repertoire holds about 150,000 distinct CDR3 sequences, with over 20% as singletons. The TCR sequence derives from a human donor in good health. Material for sequencing was naive CD4+ T cells from blood.

In DNA, the CDR3 is TGTGCCAGCAGCCAAGTCCCCAGACACCTCTCTGGAAACACCATATATTTT. Translating gives CASSQVPRHLSGNTIYF. V is TRBV3-1 and J is TRBJ1-3, with no clear D. V lost 1 base, J lost 0 bases, and 13 bases lay in between. CDR1 and CDR2 from the germline V gene are LGHDT and YNNKEL (reference sequence). The CDR3 sequence is 17 residues long.